This TCR beta chain originates from a study of T cells expressing NK-cell markers. Study-wide context: It was sorted CD3+CD56+NKG2C+, CD3+CD56+NKG2C- and CD3+CD56-NKG2C+ T cells that supplied the TCR beta repertoires.

Broader study findings: HCMV specificity of the expanded NKG2C+ T cell clones was not established. Where a few donors were concerned, these clonotypes also led the CD3+CD56-NKG2C+ fraction.

No DNA is given; TCRdb re-called the 5' RACE reads and lists each CDR3 protein once. The specimen's table records roughly 350,000 distinct CDR3 sequences. Concerning this clonotype: What it binds is unknown.

Sequencing was performed on blood T cells: a sorted CD56 or NKG2C T cell subset, CD4+ or CD8+ T cells, or bulk PBMC T cells (not recorded which). The TCR sequence derives from a man aged 18-69 years in good health.

Here the CDR3 reads CASSEGQWLAGLYNEQFF. This chain links TRBV2 with TRBJ2-1; TCRdb designates TRBD2, a call that cannot be tested without DNA. Germline CDR1 and CDR2: SNHLY and FYNNEI. The CDR3 has 18 residues.